A single sample gave rise to the 32 T cell receptor beta chains below, sequenced in a study of CD8+CD57+ T cells in acquired aplastic anemia. CD8+CD57+ cell expansion, shown by flow cytometry, had occurred in the patients selected for sequencing. Template material for TCR beta VDJ and CDR3 profiling consisted of genomic DNA. TCRdb re-analysed the reads in MiXCR, keeping a single row per CDR3 protein. The data contain 180,000 or so distinct CDR3 sequences, 47% of them seen just once; the ten biggest clones take up around 1.1%. The sequencing sample was made of sorted CD4+, CD8+, or CD8+CD57+ T cells (not recorded which) from PBMCs. These receptors were obtained from a human donor with aplastic anemia.

The chain carries TRBV20-1 and TRBJ1-3; possible D gene TRBD1, 6 bases. Trimming removed 6 bases at V and 1 base at J, with 19 bases between. The germline V gene encodes CDR1 DFQATT and CDR2 SNEGSKA (reference sequence). CDR3 size: 16 residues. CDR3 loop: CSASRFHRESGNTIYF. In nucleotides, the CDR3 is TGCAGTGCCAGCAGATTTCACAGGGAATCTGGAAACACCATATATTTT.

This sequence joins TRBV12-5 and TRBJ2-5; 11 bases align to TRBD2. The CDR3 is 14 amino acids. Germline CDR1 reads LGHNT; CDR2 reads FRNRAP. The J segment lost 5 bases and the V segment lost 4 bases, leaving 3 bases of the junction unmatched. CDR3 sequence: CASGSSGGRETQYF. The CDR3 DNA follows: TGTGCTAGTGGTTCTAGCGGGGGGAGGGAGACCCAGTACTTC. The variable domain in full, completed from reference TRBV12-5 and TRBJ2-5, reads DARVTQTPRHKVTEMGQEVTMRCQPILGHNTVFWYRQTMMQGLELLAYFRNRAPLDDSGMPKDRFSAEMPDATLATLKIQPSEPRDSAVYFCASGSSGGRETQYFGPGTRLLVL.

The sample holds a few counts of this clonotype. This chain joins TRBV2 and TRBJ2-5; TRBD2 aligns across 7 bases. The CDR3 has 13 amino acids. Per the germline V gene, CDR1 is SNHLY and CDR2 is FYNNEI. The V gene end was trimmed by 6 bases and the J gene end by 3 bases; junction bases not matched to a gene: 4. CDR3 region: CASSSGTKETQYF. For the CDR3, the DNA is TGTGCCAGCAGCAGCGGGACCAAAGAGACCCAGTACTTC.

A word on this clonotype: With a much larger clone just one base away, this may be a read error. The conserved phenylalanine or tryptophan is not found at the CDR3 terminus, so this likely reflects a read error. J is TRBJ2-3 and V is TRBV7-3, with D unresolved. CDR1 is SGHTA and CDR2 is FQGTGA in the germline V gene. Trimming removed 5 bases at V and 0 bases at J, with 9 bases between. The CDR3 sequence is 14 residues long. CDR3 sequence reads: CASSLRASTDTQYS. Here the CDR3 DNA reads TGTGCCAGCAGCCTTAGAGCTAGCACAGATACGCAGTATTCT.

This clonotype was detected once. The chain is built from TRBV19 and TRBJ1-2; no definite D call. Trimming pared 1 base from V and 4 bases from J, leaving 10 bases between. This CDR3 is 14 amino acids long. The germline CDR1 and CDR2 sequences are LNHDA and SQIVND (reference sequence). The CDR3 DNA sequence: TGTGCCAGTAGTATAGGGCGGGCAGCCTATGGCTACACCTTC. Encoded protein: CASSIGRAAYGYTF.

This sequence joins TRBV20-1 and TRBJ2-7; TRBD2 agrees at 7 bases. J gave up 4 bases and V 6 bases, and 15 bases lay outside the gene matches. The V gene's germline CDR1 is DFQATT and CDR2 SNEGSKA (reference sequence). CDR3 size: 15 residues. CDR3 DNA sequence: TGCAGTGCCCCTCGCCCCGCAGCGGGGTATTACGAGCAGTACTTC. It specifies CSAPRPAAGYYEQYF.

The V gene is TRBV29-1, the J gene TRBJ2-7; D uncertain. Looked up from germline, CDR1 is SQVTM and CDR2 is ANQGSEA. This CDR3 is built from 12 residues. The V end lost 4 bases, the J end lost 2 bases, and 9 bases lay between the germline ends. CDR3 protein: CSVGQPPYEQYF. In DNA form, the CDR3 reads TGCAGCGTTGGGCAGCCTCCCTACGAGCAGTACTTC.

This chain joins TRBV7-2 and TRBJ2-7; 7 bases are a match to TRBD2. V shed 7 bases and J 6 bases; nucleotides not matched to a gene: 6. Per the germline V gene, CDR1 is SGHTA and CDR2 is FQGNSA. CDR3 length: 12 residues. This chain's CDR3 is CASKLGGGEQYF. The CDR3 DNA is TGTGCCAGCAAACTTGGGGGGGGCGAGCAGTACTTC.

V usage is TRBV19 and J usage is TRBJ2-3; D remains ambiguous. Looked up from germline, CDR1 is LNHDA and CDR2 is SQIVND (reference sequence). The V and J ends lost 6 bases and 0 bases respectively, with 7 bases between them. The CDR3 is made up of 13 amino acids. The CDR3 region is CASSQQSTDTQYF. The CDR3 DNA sequence: TGTGCCAGTAGCCAGCAGAGCACAGATACGCAGTATTTT.

This clonotype was detected ten times or more. The chain couples TRBV3-1 to TRBJ1-2; possibly TRBD1 for D (6 bases). CDR1 and CDR2 from the germline V gene are LGHDT and YNNKEL (reference sequence). V dropped 1 base and J dropped 5 bases, with 14 bases sitting between them. This CDR3 contains 15 residues. In nucleotides, the CDR3 is TGTGCCAGCAGCCAAGTGGGGGCGGGTTGGTATGGCTACACCTTC. Protein: CASSQVGAGWYGYTF.

This clonotype was counted between two and nine times. J is TRBJ2-7 and V is TRBV29-1; D is undetermined. CDR1 SQVTM and CDR2 ANQGSEA come from the germline V gene. The CDR3 is made up of 11 amino acids. The V end lost 1 base, the J end lost 4 bases, and 5 bases lay between the germline ends. The CDR3 DNA follows: TGCAGCGTTGAAGGAGGTTACGAGCAGTACTTC. Its protein product is CSVEGGYEQYF.

About this clonotype: A much larger clone lies one base from this, so it may be a read error. V and J are TRBV4-1 and TRBJ2-3; D gene uncertain. Germline V lookup: CDR1 MGHRA, CDR2 YSYEKL. V was pared by 9 bases and J by 0 bases, with 13 bases between. The CDR3 consists of 14 residues. The CDR3 region has the DNA TGCGCCAGTACTTTAACTCCTAGCACAGATACGCAGTATTTT. It translates to CASTLTPSTDTQYF.

This clonotype was recorded many times. The gene calls are TRBV12-3 or TRBV12-4 and TRBJ2-7; D is unresolved. V lost 3 bases, J lost 5 bases, and 8 bases lay in between. The CDR3 has 12 amino acids. The CDR3 DNA sequence: TGTGCCAGCAGTTTTTCCGGTCACGAGCAGTACTTC. Amino acid sequence: CASSFSGHEQYF.

The CDR3 coding sequence is TGTGCCAGCAGCCCCGGGGGGGGAGCCACAGATACGCAGTATTTT. It codes for CASSPGGGATDTQYF. The J gene is TRBJ2-3, the V gene TRBV3-1; TRBD2 matches 8 bases. CDR1 and CDR2 (germline): LGHDT, YNNKEL (reference sequence). CDR3 size: 15 residues. V was pared by 4 bases and J by 2 bases, with 5 bases of the junction left unmatched.

This clonotype was counted ten times or more. The chain is built from TRBV12-3 or TRBV12-4 and TRBJ2-5, with 8 bases identical to TRBD1. The CDR3 runs 16 residues. The J segment lost 4 bases and the V segment lost 4 bases, leaving 11 bases of the junction unmatched. CDR3 bases: TGTGCCAGCAGTTCCCCCGACAGGGGTTGGGGAGAGACCCAGTACTTC. It is translated as CASSSPDRGWGETQYF.

This clonotype was seen many times. This chain joins TRBV4-1 and TRBJ1-4; D might be TRBD1 (5 bases). The length of the CDR3 is 16 residues. CDR1 is MGHRA, CDR2 YSYEKL, per germline. Trimming shortened V by 2 bases and J by 2 bases, and 12 bases separated the two germline ends. The CDR3 spells CASSQPTAGTNEKLFF. In DNA form, the CDR3 reads TGCGCCAGCAGCCAACCGACGGCAGGGACTAATGAAAAACTGTTTTTT.

The chain combines TRBV29-1 with TRBJ2-2, with D maybe TRBD1 (5 bases). CDR3 length equals 14 residues. V was cut by 7 bases and J by 1 base, with 13 bases left in between. The germline gives CDR1 SQVTM, CDR2 ANQGSEA. CDR3 residues: CSAGISLNTGELFF. CDR3 sequence (DNA): TGCAGCGCAGGGATTTCGCTGAACACCGGGGAGCTGTTTTTT.

To note about this clonotype: This may come from a read error, since a much larger clone is one base off. The J gene is TRBJ2-3, the V gene TRBV5-1; D not certain. Germline-derived CDR1 and CDR2 are SGHRS and YFSETQ. The CDR3 spans 13 residues. V was cut by 7 bases and J by 2 bases, with 11 bases left in between. In DNA, the CDR3 is TGCGCCAGCCAGGAGCAACCCACAGATACGCAGTATTTT. Translating it yields CASQEQPTDTQYF.

The CDR3 DNA reads as TGCAGTGCTAGTCGGACTAGGAGCCCAGATACGCAGTATTTT. This encodes CSASRTRSPDTQYF. The chain couples TRBV20-1 to TRBJ2-3; TRBD2 matches 7 bases. The CDR3 length is 14 residues. CDR1 and CDR2 from the germline V gene are DFQATT and SNEGSKA (reference sequence). After removal of 3 bases from V and 4 bases from J, the junction contained 7 bases not matched to a gene.

V is TRBV20-1 and J is TRBJ2-6; no firm D call. Germline CDR1 DFQATT, CDR2 SNEGSKA (reference sequence). The V end was cut by 0 bases, the J end by 8 bases, with 17 bases between. This CDR3 is 16 amino acids long. The CDR3 region is CSARDNGNLGTNVLTF. CDR3 nucleotides: TGCAGTGCTAGAGATAACGGTAACCTGGGGACCAACGTCCTGACTTTC.

The chain couples TRBV19 to TRBJ2-1; TRBD1 matches 7 bases. Germline V CDR1 and CDR2: LNHDA, SQIVND (reference sequence). There are 15 residues in the CDR3. J lost 0 bases, V lost 4 bases, and 3 bases had no gene match. As DNA, the CDR3 is TGTGCCAGTAGTAAGACAGGGAACTCCTACAATGAGCAGTTCTTC. Translation gives CASSKTGNSYNEQFF. Combining the CDR3 with reference TRBV19 and TRBJ2-1 gives the whole variable domain DGGITQSPKYLFRKEGQNVTLSCEQNLNHDAMYWYRQDPGQGLRLIYYSQIVNDFQKGDIAEGYSVSREKKESFPLTVTSAQKNPTAFYLCASSKTGNSYNEQFFGPGTRLTVL.

Ten or more counts support this clonotype. V gene TRBV19 combines with J gene TRBJ2-1; TRBD2 aligns across 11 bases. From germline, CDR1 is LNHDA and CDR2 SQIVND (reference sequence). This CDR3 has 15 residues. The V and J ends lost 6 bases and 6 bases, in that order; junction bases with no gene match: 7. CDR3 amino acids: CASRKLAGAINEQFF. CDR3 DNA sequence: TGTGCCAGTAGGAAACTAGCGGGGGCCATCAATGAGCAGTTCTTC.

The table lists this clonotype with many counts. The V call is TRBV5-1, the J call TRBJ2-3, with D perhaps given as TRBD1 or TRBD2 (5 bases each). Germline V CDR1 and CDR2: SGHRS, YFSETQ. This CDR3 spans 15 amino acids. With 0 bases removed from V and 1 base from J, the gap between germline ends came to 9 bases. Here the CDR3 reads CASSLGGVGTDTQYF. The CDR3 bases are TGCGCCAGCAGCTTGGGAGGGGTTGGCACAGATACGCAGTATTTT.

The rearrangement uses TRBV24-1 and TRBJ1-1, with D possibly being TRBD1 (6 bases). This CDR3 is 12 amino acids long. Trimming stripped 2 bases from V and 11 bases from J, with 11 bases between. The germline V gene encodes CDR1 KGHDR and CDR2 SFDVKD. CDR3 in DNA: TGTGCCACCAGTGATTACCAGGGGAGGGCTTTCTTT. Its protein product is CATSDYQGRAFF.

This clonotype has at least ten counts. The chain joins TRBV10-3 to TRBJ1-3, with 8 positions matching TRBD1. Germline values: CDR1 ENHRY, CDR2 SYGVKD. The ends lost 6 bases at V and 6 bases at J; junction bases unmatched: 7. The CDR3 length is 14 residues. CDR3 nucleotides: TGTGCCATCAGGCTGACAGGGGAGACAAACACCATATATTTT. Amino acid sequence: CAIRLTGETNTIYF.

The CDR3 sequence: CASSPGRTYYEQYF. The CDR3 DNA reads as TGTGCCAGTAGTCCCGGACGAACTTACTACGAGCAGTACTTC. The chain carries TRBV19 and TRBJ2-7; D gene unclear. CDR3 length equals 14 residues. Germline assignment: CDR1 LNHDA and CDR2 SQIVND (reference sequence). V was cut by 5 bases and J by 3 bases, with 14 bases left in between.

The table lists this clonotype with a few counts. V usage is TRBV6-5 and J usage is TRBJ1-4; D remains unclear. This CDR3 contains 17 residues. Trimming shortened V by 0 bases and J by 3 bases, and 14 bases separated the two germline ends. Germline CDR1 MNHEY, CDR2 SVGAGI. The CDR3 reads CASSYSPGGRSNEKLFF. CDR3 nucleotide sequence: TGTGCCAGCAGTTACTCCCCCGGCGGGAGGTCTAATGAAAAACTGTTTTTT.

This clonotype was counted a few times. Here the CDR3 omits its conserved ending phenylalanine or tryptophan, so a read error is the likely source. The chain carries TRBV5-5 and TRBJ1-1; 9 bases map to TRBD1. The CDR3 runs to 16 residues. The J segment lost 0 bases and the V segment lost 4 bases, leaving 7 bases of the junction unmatched. CDR1 SGHKS and CDR2 YYEKEE come from the germline V gene (reference sequence). The chain's CDR3 is CASSTGDRALNTEAFL. The CDR3 DNA is TGTGCCAGCAGCACCGGGGACAGGGCCTTGAACACTGAAGCTTTCCTT.

V and J are TRBV10-3 and TRBJ2-1; possibly TRBD1 for D (5 bases). This CDR3 region has 14 residues. Germline CDR1 ENHRY, CDR2 SYGVKD. With 2 bases removed from V and 6 bases from J, the gap between germline ends came to 11 bases. The CDR3 sequence is CAISENSRVNEQFF. The CDR3, as DNA: TGTGCCATCAGTGAGAATTCCAGGGTCAATGAGCAGTTCTTC.

V is TRBV10-3 and J is TRBJ2-2, with D perhaps TRBD1 (6 bases). Between the trimmed V and J ends, which lost 6 bases and 1 base, there was a span of 6 bases. The length of the CDR3 is 13 residues. Per the germline V gene, CDR1 is ENHRY and CDR2 is SYGVKD. CDR3 region: CAIRDRNTGELFF. The CDR3 region has the DNA TGTGCCATCAGGGACAGGAACACCGGGGAGCTGTTTTTT.

The V gene is TRBV5-1, the J gene TRBJ1-6; D may be TRBD1 (6 bases). CDR1 SGHRS and CDR2 YFSETQ come from the germline V gene. The CDR3 is 16 residues long. Between the trimmed V and J ends, which lost 4 bases and 2 bases, there was a span of 13 bases. The CDR3, as DNA: TGCGCCAGCAGCGCGTCACAGGGAGCCTATAATTCACCCCTCCACTTT. Translated, it gives CASSASQGAYNSPLHF.

V gene TRBV12-5 combines with J gene TRBJ2-1; 9 bases line up with TRBD2. After removal of 7 bases from V and 7 bases from J, the junction contained 5 bases not matched to a gene. The germline gives CDR1 LGHNT, CDR2 FRNRAP. This CDR3 has 13 amino acids. CDR3 sequence (DNA): TGTGCTAGTGATGGCGGGGGGGCAAATGAGCAGTTCTTC. This translates into CASDGGGANEQFF.